A selection of T cell receptor beta chains follows, all from one sample in a study of regulatory T cells in long-lasting Graves disease. TCRdb called the multiplex PCR reads again in MiXCR, with one record for every CDR3 protein. Among under 250,000 distinct CDR3 sequences listed, 15% to 20% were seen once. This sample was also put to use in a study of T cells in Graves' hyperthyroidism and ophthalmopathy.

Source: peripheral blood mononuclear cells (PBMCs), taken at new diagnosis, from a patient treated with antithyroid drugs. These TCRs come from a woman in her twenties or thirties with Graves disease. Both conserved end residues are part of each CDR3. Fields, in order: J gene, V gene, D gene, clone size, CDR3 DNA, CDR3 protein. A D gene is named only where the DNA matches it firmly. Some rows have no size entry. The others give once, few or many, or a class for an expanded clone.

J: TRBJ1-1
V: TRBV7-9
D: -
size: -
DNA: TGTGCCAGCATAGGGGCTGAAGCTTTCTTT
CDR3: CASIGAEAFF

J: TRBJ1-4
V: TRBV6-2/TRBV6-3
D: TRBD1
size: many
DNA: TGTGCCAGCAGTGAAAAGGACAGGGAAGAAAAACTGTTTTTT
CDR3: CASSEKDREEKLFF

J: TRBJ1-5
V: TRBV7-2
D: -
size: many
DNA: TGTGCCAGCAGCTTGTGGGGTAGGGGCAATCAGCCCCAGCATTTT
CDR3: CASSLWGRGNQPQHF

J: TRBJ1-1
V: TRBV6-5
D: TRBD1
size: many
DNA: TGTGCCAGCAGTTACAGGGGGCCCACTGAAGCTCTCTTT
CDR3: CASSYRGPTEALF

J: TRBJ1-1
V: TRBV30
D: -
size: many
DNA: TGTGCCTGGAGTTCCACAGGGATCACTGAAGCTTTCTTT
CDR3: CAWSSTGITEAFF

J: TRBJ1-2
V: TRBV2
D: -
size: many
DNA: TGTGCCAGCAGACTGACAGGAGCTAACTATGGCTACACCTTC
CDR3: CASRLTGANYGYTF

J: TRBJ2-1
V: TRBV9
D: -
size: many
DNA: TGTGCCAGCAGCCCAGGAAGAGGGATAGGGGACAATGAGCAGTTCTTC
CDR3: CASSPGRGIGDNEQFF

J: TRBJ2-2
V: TRBV7-9
D: -
size: many
DNA: TGTGCCAGCAGCGAGATAAGCACCGGGGAGCTGTTTTTT
CDR3: CASSEISTGELFF

J: TRBJ1-1
V: TRBV2
D: -
size: many
DNA: TGTGCCAGCAGTGAAGAAACCAGCACTGAAGCTTTCTTT
CDR3: CASSEETSTEAFF

J: TRBJ2-2
V: TRBV12-5
D: TRBD1
size: many
DNA: TGTGCTGCTGGGGACAGTAACACCGGGGAGCTGTTTTTT
CDR3: CAAGDSNTGELFF

J: TRBJ2-2
V: TRBV20-1
D: -
size: many
DNA: TGCAGTGCTAGATTCGACCGATGGGGGGAGCTGTTTTTT
CDR3: CSARFDRWGELFF

J: TRBJ1-2
V: TRBV2
D: -
size: many
DNA: TGTGCCAGCAGTGTGGCTCTTCCTGGCTACACCTTC
CDR3: CASSVALPGYTF

J: TRBJ2-1
V: TRBV3-1
D: TRBD1
size: many
DNA: TGTGCCGCGGGGACAGGCGCCGAGCAGTTCTTC
CDR3: CAAGTGAEQFF

J: TRBJ1-1
V: TRBV16
D: TRBD1
size: many
DNA: TGTGCCAGCAGTCCGACACGACAGGGTTGGACTGAAGCTTTCTTT
CDR3: CASSPTRQGWTEAFF

J: TRBJ1-1
V: TRBV7-9
D: -
size: many
DNA: TGTGCCAGCAGCTTAGAAGATAGAGCTTTCTTT
CDR3: CASSLEDRAFF

J: TRBJ1-1
V: TRBV5-4
D: TRBD1
size: many
DNA: TGTGCCAGCAGCCAACAGGGGTGGGACACTGAAGCTTTCTTT
CDR3: CASSQQGWDTEAFF

J: TRBJ2-2
V: TRBV6-5
D: -
size: many
DNA: TGTGCCAGCAGTTCCCTCCGGATGGGAGCGAACACCGGGGAGCTGTTTTTT
CDR3: CASSSLRMGANTGELFF

J: TRBJ1-2
V: TRBV4-2
D: -
size: few
DNA: TGTGCCAGCAGCCAAGAGAGGGCTAACTATGGCTACACCTTC
CDR3: CASSQERANYGYTF

J: TRBJ1-4
V: TRBV6-5
D: -
size: many
DNA: TGTGCCAGCAGTTACTCTGGTACAACTAATGAAAAACTGTTTTTT
CDR3: CASSYSGTTNEKLFF

J: TRBJ1-1
V: TRBV3-1
D: -
size: many
DNA: TGTGCCAGCAGCCAAGGTTACGTGAACACTGAAGCTTTCTTT
CDR3: CASSQGYVNTEAFF

J: TRBJ1-5
V: TRBV5-4
D: TRBD1
size: -
DNA: TGTGCCAGCAGCCCAGACAGGGGCCTGAATCAGCCCCAGCATTTT
CDR3: CASSPDRGLNQPQHF

J: TRBJ1-1
V: TRBV27
D: -
size: many
DNA: TGTGCCAGCAGCCCTCAACGGGGGGTGAACACTGAAGCTTTCTTT
CDR3: CASSPQRGVNTEAFF

J: TRBJ1-2
V: TRBV28
D: TRBD1
size: many
DNA: TGTGCCAGCAGTTCCCCCACAGGGGACAACTATGGCTACACCTTC
CDR3: CASSSPTGDNYGYTF

J: TRBJ2-7
V: TRBV20-1
D: -
size: many
DNA: TGCAGTGCTAGAGAGGCGGGTCTAACCTACGAGCAGTACTTC
CDR3: CSAREAGLTYEQYF

J: TRBJ2-7
V: TRBV11-2
D: -
size: once
DNA: TGTGCCAGCAGCTTAAAAGCCGGGACACACTCCGAGCAGTACTTC
CDR3: CASSLKAGTHSEQYF

J: TRBJ2-2
V: TRBV6-5
D: -
size: many
DNA: TGTGCCAGCAGTTCACCGGGGACGGGGAACACCGGGGAGCTGTTTTTT
CDR3: CASSSPGTGNTGELFF

J: TRBJ2-3
V: TRBV7-2
D: -
size: many
DNA: TGTGCCAGCAGGGGGTGGACAGATACGCAGTATTTT
CDR3: CASRGWTDTQYF

J: TRBJ1-5
V: TRBV11-1
D: -
size: many
DNA: TGTGCCAGCAGCTTAGAGGACAATCAGCCCCAGCATTTT
CDR3: CASSLEDNQPQHF

J: TRBJ1-4
V: TRBV2
D: -
size: many
DNA: TGTGCCAGCAGGATCAGAGAGTTGAATGAAAAACTGTTTTTT
CDR3: CASRIRELNEKLFF

J: TRBJ2-1
V: TRBV18
D: TRBD2
size: many
DNA: TGTGCCAGCTCACCGCGGCTAGCGGGGTCTAAAGTCGAGCAGTTCTTC
CDR3: CASSPRLAGSKVEQFF

J: TRBJ1-5
V: TRBV6-5
D: TRBD1
size: many
DNA: TGTGCCAGCAGTTACTCGAAGTCGGACAGGGAAGACCCTAGCAATCAGCCCCAGCATTTT
CDR3: CASSYSKSDREDPSNQPQHF

J: TRBJ2-3
V: TRBV28
D: -
size: many
DNA: TGTGCCAGCTATACAAGGACAGCAGGGACAGATACGCAGTATTTT
CDR3: CASYTRTAGTDTQYF

J: TRBJ2-7
V: TRBV9
D: -
size: -
DNA: TGTGCCAGCAGCCCCCAGGGAGGAGGTCACTACGAGCAGTACTTC
CDR3: CASSPQGGGHYEQYF

J: TRBJ2-2
V: TRBV6-6
D: TRBD2
size: many
DNA: TGTGCCAGCAGTTACTCGAGCGGGGACACCGGGGAGCTGTTTTTT
CDR3: CASSYSSGDTGELFF

J: TRBJ2-7
V: TRBV7-9
D: TRBD2
size: many
DNA: TGTGCCAGCAGCCACTCGGGACTAGCGGGAGGTTCGGGGGAGCAGTACTTC
CDR3: CASSHSGLAGGSGEQYF

J: TRBJ2-3
V: TRBV20-1
D: TRBD1
size: -
DNA: TGCAGTGCCCCACCCGTAGCCCCGGGACAGGAGCGAGATACGCAGTATTTT
CDR3: CSAPPVAPGQERDTQYF

J: TRBJ1-1
V: TRBV28
D: -
size: many
DNA: TGTGCCAGCAGTTTACCGGGACAGAACACTGAAGCTTTCTTT
CDR3: CASSLPGQNTEAFF

J: TRBJ2-5
V: TRBV15
D: TRBD1
size: -
DNA: TGTGCCACCAGCAGACTAGGACAGGGGAAAGAGACCCAGTACTTC
CDR3: CATSRLGQGKETQYF

J: TRBJ1-4
V: TRBV2
D: -
size: many
DNA: TGTGCCAGCAGTGATTTTTCAGGGTATAATGAAAAACTGTTTTTT
CDR3: CASSDFSGYNEKLFF

J: TRBJ2-2
V: TRBV11-2
D: -
size: -
DNA: TGTGCCAGCAGCCCGGACGGGGGAAACACCGGGGAGCTGTTTTTT
CDR3: CASSPDGGNTGELFF

J: TRBJ2-5
V: TRBV27
D: TRBD1
size: once
DNA: TGTGCCAGCAGTTCAATAGCCGGGACAGGGGAGACCCAGTACTTC
CDR3: CASSSIAGTGETQYF

J: TRBJ1-2
V: TRBV27
D: -
size: many
DNA: TGTGCCAGCAGGGGCCTCGCGCATGGCTACACCTTC
CDR3: CASRGLAHGYTF

J: TRBJ1-1
V: TRBV5-4
D: -
size: few
DNA: TGTGCCAGCGGGGCATTAGGCCCTGAAGCTTTCTTT
CDR3: CASGALGPEAFF

J: TRBJ2-5
V: TRBV18
D: TRBD1
size: -
DNA: TGTGCCAGCTCACCACTGGGACAGGGGGAGACCCAGTACTTC
CDR3: CASSPLGQGETQYF

J: TRBJ1-3
V: TRBV30
D: -
size: many
DNA: TGTGCCTGGAGCGCCCGGGACTTCGTAGGGAACACCATATATTTT
CDR3: CAWSARDFVGNTIYF

J: TRBJ1-4
V: TRBV30
D: -
size: many
DNA: TGTGCCTGGACCAGCGCGACAACTAATGAAAAACTGTTTTTT
CDR3: CAWTSATTNEKLFF

J: TRBJ1-2
V: TRBV12-3/TRBV12-4
D: -
size: many
DNA: TGTGCCAGCGGTAAAACTGGGACGGTCTATGGCTACACCTTC
CDR3: CASGKTGTVYGYTF

J: TRBJ1-1
V: TRBV11-3
D: TRBD1
size: once
DNA: TGTGCCAGCAGCTTAAGGGGACAGGGGGGACCCTACCCTGAAGCTTTCTTT
CDR3: CASSLRGQGGPYPEAFF

J: TRBJ2-5
V: TRBV30
D: -
size: -
DNA: TGTGCCTGGAGTGAAACCGGGACTGAGGAAGAGACCCAGTCCTTC
CDR3: CAWSETGTEEETQSF

J: TRBJ1-5
V: TRBV10-2
D: -
size: few
DNA: TGCGCCACCCCTTATAGCAATCAGCCCCAGCATTTT
CDR3: CATPYSNQPQHF

J: TRBJ1-6
V: TRBV9
D: -
size: many
DNA: TGTGCCAGCAGCGTAGGCGAAGGGACTTGGTCACCCCTCCACTTT
CDR3: CASSVGEGTWSPLHF

J: TRBJ1-3
V: TRBV30
D: -
size: many
DNA: TGTGCCTGGAGTGTATCCAGCGGAAACACCATATATTTT
CDR3: CAWSVSSGNTIYF

J: TRBJ1-5
V: TRBV19
D: -
size: many
DNA: TGTGCCAGTAGTATAGCCAGGTCGCCCAATCAGCCCCAGCATTTT
CDR3: CASSIARSPNQPQHF

J: TRBJ1-2
V: TRBV24-1
D: -
size: many
DNA: TGTGCCACCAGTGATTCGGGACTTGTATATGGCTACACCTTC
CDR3: CATSDSGLVYGYTF

J: TRBJ1-5
V: TRBV28
D: -
size: many
DNA: TGTGCCAGCAGTTTTGAACCGGGCAGCAATCAGCCCCAGCATTTT
CDR3: CASSFEPGSNQPQHF